This T cell receptor beta chain was recorded in a study of T cell repertoires in cytomegalovirus infection. CDR3 size: 16 residues. V was pared by 3 bases and J by 8 bases, with 11 bases of the junction left unmatched. Germline CDR1 LNHDA, CDR2 SQIVND (reference sequence). TCRdb passed the reads through MiXCR, listing each CDR3 protein once. This sample has approximately 700,000 distinct CDR3 sequences, with less than 40% found just once. The chain is built from TRBV19 and TRBJ1-5, with 9 bases identical to TRBD1. Sequenced material: PBMCs. The clonotype originates from a human donor in good health (CMV status not recorded). Some clones in this sample may be carry-over from other donors' samples. The DNA for the CDR3 is TGTGCCAGTAGTATTGGGACAGGGACCTCTCGTGAGCCCCAGCATTTT. Residues: CASSIGTGTSREPQHF.